This entry describes one T cell receptor (beta chain). The specificity of this receptor is unknown. Per-nucleotide qualities are absent, and no much larger clonotype sits a single base away. These data belong to a study of shared clonotypes between healthy human individuals (dated by TCRdb to the early 2020s). Some background on the complete study: A few men and two women, aged 18 to 49 years, made up the cohort. To increase sequencing depth and limit assay-specific biases, different laboratories used diverse techniques to prepare libraries and sequence TCR repertoires. Between about 0.94 and 8.9 billion PBMCs per donor were obtained by leukapheresis. For each donor, three plates each were used for CD4 naive and CD4 memory, two plates were used for CD8 naive, and one plate was used for CD8 memory. To estimate repertoire size and how much clonotypes are shared between individuals, the study performed deep sequencing of blood TCR repertoires from about 5 healthy adults. Broader findings and caveats from the paper: Sampling was restricted to blood, and TCR repertoires in tissues likely differ from the TCR repertoires found in blood. Because the study included only a small number of donors, the genetic and exposure-history diversity represented was limited. Incomplete sequencing was indicated by rarefaction of sorted-subset datasets, despite the large sequencing depth. Higher generation probabilities were observed for clonotypes shared by all four sorted-subset donors than for non-shared clonotypes. Sharing across four donors was observed for around 4.8% of naive CD4, around 3.5% of naive CD8, around 2.5% of memory CD4, and about 0.38% of memory CD8 clonotypes. Pairwise subsampling led to the expectation that sequencing depth would affect the degree of clonotype sharing among donors. Estimated clonotype richness was generally larger for naive than for memory subsets.

Using the deep immunoSEQ assay, multiplex PCR amplified TCR CDR3 regions from genomic DNA. Genomic DNA extracted from each cell subset was distributed evenly over all wells of several immunoSEQ 96-well plates, and each plate served as one replicate. Each replicate PCR for sorted subsets received approximately 200 ng genomic DNA, equal to roughly 29,000 T cell genomes. The purified libraries were quantified using a Qubit 3.0 fluorometer, sized with a Bioanalyzer 2100, and then quantified again using the KAPA Library Quantification kit. Every immunoSEQ 96-well plate was sequenced on a separate single-read 150-cycle Illumina NextSeq 550 flow cell. The study's processing was this. Because the immunoSEQ output included only junctional sequences and no quality scores, the filtering could not be the same as the filtering used for full-length reads. To assign V/J genes and CDR3, sequences were annotated against IMGT germline references using PyIR, a Python wrapper for IgBLAST v1.9. Reads with weak V/J assignments (E-value above 1e-6), missing CDR3, stop codons, out-of-frame junctions, or ambiguous translated residues were removed. V3J clonotypes were defined by identical inferred V gene, J gene, and CDR3 amino acid sequence. Percentage overlap between repertoires was computed as shared unique clonotypes divided by the size of the smaller repertoire. Richness of each repertoire was evaluated using RTK rarefaction, the Chao1 estimator, and Recon v2.1 estimates of unobserved clonotypes. For all TCRbeta clonotypes obtained by the gDNA method from a few donors, generation probabilities were computed with OLGA. TCRdb mirrors the immuneACCESS table, restricted to in-frame sequences. Some clones are absent from its copies; in checked studies, under half trace to an unresolved V gene, and the reason for the others is unknown. The V and J calls and the clone size are those of that table, but D and trimming were determined from the DNA. The sample records hundreds of thousands of clones, around 72% of which are singletons. The ten largest account for approximately 1.6% of the sample.

The donors were healthy, HIV-negative adults who had no recently reported acute infections or vaccinations. Only Caucasian adults living in Nashville, Tennessee, USA were represented among the donors. CD4+ T cells were enriched through magnetic negative selection, after which naive cells were positively selected on CD45RA and the remaining negative fraction served as the memory subset. Blood was collected by leukapheresis, and PBMCs were isolated by Ficoll-Histopaque density gradient centrifugation and then cryopreserved in liquid nitrogen vapor phase. Analytical flow cytometry was used to check the purity and quantity of each magnetically sorted T cell population. Genomic DNA was isolated from every sorted fraction and measured by UV absorbance on a Nanodrop 2000c. The germline V gene encodes CDR1 SGHRS and CDR2 YFSETQ. The CDR3 measures 13 amino acids from cysteine to phenylalanine. Of the read, only the CDR3 DNA is kept; its 39 bases are in frame from base 1. Deletion took 0 bases off V and 7 bases off J, with a span of 10 bases between the germline ends.

This chain is built from TRBV5-1 and TRBJ1-1; TRBD1 is a possible D gene, resting on 5 matching bases. Material: memory CD4+ T cells sorted from blood. The intended sense of this specimen's cell subset or site label: CD45RA-negative fraction. The sequence was obtained from a woman in her twenties or thirties in good health. The CDR3 protein sequence reads: CASSLELRVEAFF. The DNA sequence is TGCGCCAGCAGCTTGGAACTCAGGGTTGAAGCTTTCTTT. Here the CDR3 is joined to the reference TRBV5-1 and TRBJ1-1 genes, and the full variable domain is: KAGVTQTPRYLIKTRGQQVTLSCSPISGHRSVSWYQQTPGQGLQFLFEYFSETQRNKGNFPGRFSGRQFSNSRSEMNVSTLELGDSALYLCASSLELRVEAFFGQGTRLTVV.